Listed below are T cell receptor beta chains from one sample, sequenced in a study of T cells after yellow fever vaccination. Each CDR3 protein is one row after TCRdb ran MiXCR on the 5' RACE reads. The profile shows 340,000 or so distinct CDR3 sequences, around 12% of them singletons. The source material was CD4+ T cells sorted from PBMCs, sampled 15 days after the yellow fever booster vaccination. Source of these receptors: a man aged 18 to 29 who received the YFV17D yellow fever vaccine. Both conserved end residues are part of each CDR3. The order of the fields is J gene, CDR3 length, V gene, clone size, D gene, CDR3 DNA, CDR3 protein. A D gene is named only where the DNA matches it firmly. Size is stated for part of the rows, as once, few or many counts, or as a class when the clone is expanded.

J: TRBJ2-3
length: 12
V: TRBV9
size: NA
D: NA
DNA: TGTGCCAGCAGCGTAGGGCTCGATACGCAGTATTTT
CDR3: CASSVGLDTQYF

J: TRBJ2-5
length: 15
V: TRBV7-8
size: NA
D: NA
DNA: TGTGCCAGCAGCAAGACCGGGCCTGGCGAAGAGACCCAGTACTTC
CDR3: CASSKTGPGEETQYF

J: TRBJ2-5
length: 12
V: TRBV29-1
size: few
D: NA
DNA: TGCAGCGCGCGCTGGGGCCAAGAGACCCAGTACTTC
CDR3: CSARWGQETQYF

J: TRBJ2-1
length: 16
V: TRBV28
size: few
D: TRBD2
DNA: TGTGCCAGCAGACTAGCGGGGGGGCGGACGTACAATGAGCAGTTCTTC
CDR3: CASRLAGGRTYNEQFF

J: TRBJ2-1
length: 14
V: TRBV2
size: NA
D: TRBD2
DNA: TGTGCCAGGGGACTAGCGGGGGGGTACAATGAGCAGTTCTTC
CDR3: CARGLAGGYNEQFF

J: TRBJ2-5
length: 12
V: TRBV18
size: few
D: NA
DNA: TGTGCCAGCTCAACCCTGGGAGAGACCCAGTACTTC
CDR3: CASSTLGETQYF

J: TRBJ1-1
length: 14
V: TRBV7-9
size: many
D: NA
DNA: TGTGCCAGCAGCTTATCAGGGGTCGGCACTGAAGCTTTCTTT
CDR3: CASSLSGVGTEAFF

J: TRBJ1-6
length: 14
V: TRBV27
size: NA
D: NA
DNA: TGTGCCAGCAGTGAGGGCTACTATAATTCACCCCTCCACTTT
CDR3: CASSEGYYNSPLHF

J: TRBJ2-6
length: 17
V: TRBV19
size: NA
D: TRBD1
DNA: TGTGCCAGTATCGGGGACAGTCTCCCCTCTGGGGCCAACGTCCTGACTTTC
CDR3: CASIGDSLPSGANVLTF

J: TRBJ2-7
length: 15
V: TRBV5-1
size: NA
D: NA
DNA: TGCGCCAGCAGCCCGAGGACGGGTACTCTATACGAGCAGTACTTC
CDR3: CASSPRTGTLYEQYF

J: TRBJ1-3
length: 15
V: TRBV27
size: few
D: TRBD1
DNA: TGTGCCAGCACCGCGGGACAGGGGACTGGAAACACCATATATTTT
CDR3: CASTAGQGTGNTIYF

J: TRBJ1-1
length: 13
V: TRBV11-3
size: NA
D: NA
DNA: TGTGCCAGCAGCTCCGGGGGCCGGGGTGAAGCTTTCTTT
CDR3: CASSSGGRGEAFF

J: TRBJ2-3
length: 12
V: TRBV7-9
size: few
D: TRBD2
DNA: TGTGCCAGCAGTTCACAGGGGACTAGCGAGTATTTT
CDR3: CASSSQGTSEYF

J: TRBJ1-1
length: 13
V: TRBV2
size: few
D: NA
DNA: TGTGCCAGCCCCGATCGTAGAGACACTGAAGCTTTCTTT
CDR3: CASPDRRDTEAFF

J: TRBJ1-4
length: 14
V: TRBV20-1
size: NA
D: NA
DNA: TGCAGTGCTAGATTGCCTTCGTCGGGGGAAAAACTGTTTTTT
CDR3: CSARLPSSGEKLFF

J: TRBJ2-7
length: 16
V: TRBV4-3
size: NA
D: TRBD1
DNA: TGCGCCAGCAGCCCGGGCGGGACAGGGGGCGCGTACGAGCAGTACTTC
CDR3: CASSPGGTGGAYEQYF

J: TRBJ2-7
length: 14
V: TRBV5-1
size: NA
D: NA
DNA: TGCGCCAGCAGCTTGAGCCCACCAACCTACGAGCAGTACTTC
CDR3: CASSLSPPTYEQYF

J: TRBJ2-2
length: 16
V: TRBV18
size: NA
D: TRBD1
DNA: TGTGCCAGCTCACCAAGTCTCGACAGGGTCGCCGGGGAGCTGTTTTTT
CDR3: CASSPSLDRVAGELFF

J: TRBJ1-2
length: 14
V: TRBV6-6
size: NA
D: TRBD1
DNA: TGTGCCAGCAGCAAAATACAGGGGGGCTATGGCTACACCTTC
CDR3: CASSKIQGGYGYTF

J: TRBJ2-3
length: 15
V: TRBV9
size: few
D: NA
DNA: TGTGCCAGCAGCGCCCGGGTTATCGGGGGAGATACGCAGTATTTT
CDR3: CASSARVIGGDTQYF

J: TRBJ2-3
length: 15
V: TRBV24-1
size: NA
D: NA
DNA: TGTGCCACCAGTGAGCGACTGTCTAGCACAGATACGCAGTATTTT
CDR3: CATSERLSSTDTQYF

J: TRBJ1-5
length: 16
V: TRBV10-2
size: few
D: TRBD1
DNA: TGCGCCAGCAGTGACTTTCCGGGACAGGGGCAACAGCCCCAGCATTTT
CDR3: CASSDFPGQGQQPQHF

J: TRBJ2-2
length: 16
V: TRBV5-1
size: NA
D: TRBD2
DNA: TGCGCCAGCAGCCCGCGGGGGGGCGTAGTCACCGGGGAGCTGTTTTTT
CDR3: CASSPRGGVVTGELFF

J: TRBJ1-6
length: 17
V: TRBV12-3/TRBV12-4
size: many
D: NA
DNA: TGTGCCAGCAGTTCCCCTTGGCTAGGCCAGTCTAATTCACCCCTCCACTTT
CDR3: CASSSPWLGQSNSPLHF

J: TRBJ2-3
length: 15
V: TRBV20-1
size: few
D: NA
DNA: TGCAGTGCATCGGGACTCGATACTAGCACAGATACGCAGTATTTT
CDR3: CSASGLDTSTDTQYF

J: TRBJ2-6
length: 16
V: TRBV19
size: NA
D: TRBD1
DNA: TGTGCCAGTAGTCGACAGGGGGCGATTGGGGCCAACGTCCTGACTTTC
CDR3: CASSRQGAIGANVLTF

J: TRBJ1-5
length: 15
V: TRBV7-9
size: few
D: TRBD1
DNA: TGTGCCAGCAGCTTAGGAGGGGGCGGGGGTCAGCCCCAGCATTTT
CDR3: CASSLGGGGGQPQHF

J: TRBJ2-2
length: 15
V: TRBV11-1
size: NA
D: NA
DNA: TGTGCCAGCAGCTTAGTGGGTAGTACTACCGGGGAGCTGTTTTTT
CDR3: CASSLVGSTTGELFF

J: TRBJ2-5
length: 14
V: TRBV29-1
size: many
D: NA
DNA: TGCAGCGTTGAGGGGAGACGAGGGATTGAGACCCAGTACTTC
CDR3: CSVEGRRGIETQYF

J: TRBJ2-3
length: 17
V: TRBV5-8
size: NA
D: NA
DNA: TGTGCCAGCAGCTTGCGTCAGGGGCGGACTAGCACAGATACGCAGTATTTT
CDR3: CASSLRQGRTSTDTQYF

J: TRBJ1-2
length: 13
V: TRBV20-1
size: few
D: NA
DNA: TGCAGTGCTAGACCTGACAGGTTAAATGGCTACACCTTC
CDR3: CSARPDRLNGYTF

J: TRBJ2-3
length: 15
V: TRBV4-1
size: many
D: TRBD2
DNA: TGCGCCAGCAGCCGCGGGTCCCAGCGGGGGAATACGCAGTATTTT
CDR3: CASSRGSQRGNTQYF

J: TRBJ1-1
length: 15
V: TRBV2
size: few
D: TRBD1
DNA: TGTGCCAGCAGAAGGGACAGGGGCGGGAACACTGAAGCTTTCTTT
CDR3: CASRRDRGGNTEAFF

J: TRBJ1-3
length: 16
V: TRBV7-2
size: NA
D: NA
DNA: TGTGCCAGCAGCTTTAACAGGGTTGAGGCTGGAAACACCATATATTTT
CDR3: CASSFNRVEAGNTIYF

J: TRBJ2-7
length: 13
V: TRBV6-2/TRBV6-3
size: few
D: TRBD1
DNA: TGTGCCAGCACGGGACAGGGGGCATCCGAGCAGTACTTC
CDR3: CASTGQGASEQYF

J: TRBJ1-4
length: 15
V: TRBV15
size: few
D: NA
DNA: TGTGCCACCAGCAGAGTGTCAACCTGGAGAACGGAACTGTTTTTT
CDR3: CATSRVSTWRTELFF

J: TRBJ2-2
length: 15
V: TRBV24-1
size: NA
D: TRBD2
DNA: TGTGCCGCCACAAGCGGGGGCCCTAACACCGGGGAGCTGTTTTTT
CDR3: CAATSGGPNTGELFF

J: TRBJ1-1
length: 18
V: TRBV6-6
size: NA
D: TRBD1
DNA: TGTGCCAGCACCAAGGTCCCGGGACAGGGATTCTCGAACACTGAAGCTTTCTTT
CDR3: CASTKVPGQGFSNTEAFF

J: TRBJ1-5
length: 14
V: TRBV2
size: NA
D: NA
DNA: TGTGCCAGCAGTGAGCAACGTAGCGATCAGCCCCAGCATTTT
CDR3: CASSEQRSDQPQHF

J: TRBJ2-5
length: 14
V: TRBV7-2
size: NA
D: TRBD2
DNA: TGTGCCAGCAGGGTAGCGGGGTCTCAAGAGACCCAGTACTTC
CDR3: CASRVAGSQETQYF

J: TRBJ2-7
length: 13
V: TRBV14
size: NA
D: NA
DNA: TGTGCCAGCAGCCCGGCAGGGGCCTACGAGCAGTACTTC
CDR3: CASSPAGAYEQYF

J: TRBJ2-7
length: 15
V: TRBV5-1
size: few
D: NA
DNA: TGCGCCAGCAGCTTCCAGGGGGGGTTGGGGTACGAGCAGTACTTC
CDR3: CASSFQGGLGYEQYF